The T cell receptor (beta chain) under discussion was sequenced for a study of T cell responses to AZD1222 COVID-19 vaccine. About the study: Second doses were pooled across both intervals (about 4 or about 12 weeks). Whole-study findings and limits: Just five or six AZD1222 recipients were seropositive at baseline. Scientists sampled the repertoires only once the peak T cell response had passed. Females outnumbered males among donors, who were mostly white British; clonal diversity was possibly underestimated.

Sequencing used immunoSEQ multiplex PCR; TCRdb keeps in-frame clones, though not all of them. Counted here are 150,000 to 200,000 clones, 75% to 95% occurring once; the ten biggest clones make up around 4%. The count of this clone is one. Its antigen is currently unknown. This TCR was recovered from an adult in good health. The material was peripheral blood, obtained on day 0 of AZD1222 vaccination.

Here the CDR3 reads CASTPTRGYVGELFF. The CDR3 nucleotides read TGTGCCAGCACCCCTACCAGGGGGTACGTCGGGGAGCTGTTTTTT. This chain joins TRBV6-5 and TRBJ2-2, with 7 bases identical to TRBD1. The CDR3 consists of 15 residues. V was pared by 7 bases and J by 7 bases, with 12 bases of the junction left unmatched. Looked up from germline, CDR1 is MNHEY and CDR2 is SVGAGI.